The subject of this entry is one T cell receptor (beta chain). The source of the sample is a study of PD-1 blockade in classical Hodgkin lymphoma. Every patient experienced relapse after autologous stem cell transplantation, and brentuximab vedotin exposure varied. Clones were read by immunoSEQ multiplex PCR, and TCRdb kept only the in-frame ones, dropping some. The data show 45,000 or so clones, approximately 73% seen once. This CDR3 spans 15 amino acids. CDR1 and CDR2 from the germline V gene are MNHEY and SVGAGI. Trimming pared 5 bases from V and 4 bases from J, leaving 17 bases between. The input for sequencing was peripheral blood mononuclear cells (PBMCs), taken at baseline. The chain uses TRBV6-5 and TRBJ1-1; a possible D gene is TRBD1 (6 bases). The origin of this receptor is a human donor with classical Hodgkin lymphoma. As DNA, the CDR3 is TGTGCCAGCAGTCTACGTACATCAGGGGCCACTGAAGCTTTCTTT. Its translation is CASSLRTSGATEAFF.